This T cell receptor beta chain was recovered during a study of blood T cell repertoires in COVID-19. The overall study: Whether acute or convalescent, the COVID-19 samples came from the United States, Italy and Spain. Sample material is recorded as cDNA or gDNA derived from T cells, B-cell-depleted T cells, or PBMCs.

Assay: immunoSEQ multiplex PCR; the TCRdb copy retains only in-frame clones and omits some. Counted here are 200,000 to 250,000 clones, roughly 87% occurring once; the ten biggest clones make up roughly a tenth. The sequencing sample was made of PBMCs or T cells enriched from blood (not recorded which). The receptor's source is a man aged 25-45 years who had recovered from COVID-19.

CDR3 loop: CASSQDQIRGENTEAFF. DNA for the CDR3: TGCGCCAGCAGCCAAGATCAAATTAGGGGTGAGAACACTGAAGCTTTCTTT. This chain links TRBV4-1 with TRBJ1-1, with D possibly being TRBD1 (5 bases). Trimming pared 0 bases from V and 1 base from J, leaving 15 bases between. Germline values: CDR1 MGHRA, CDR2 YSYEKL. CDR3 length: 17 amino acids.